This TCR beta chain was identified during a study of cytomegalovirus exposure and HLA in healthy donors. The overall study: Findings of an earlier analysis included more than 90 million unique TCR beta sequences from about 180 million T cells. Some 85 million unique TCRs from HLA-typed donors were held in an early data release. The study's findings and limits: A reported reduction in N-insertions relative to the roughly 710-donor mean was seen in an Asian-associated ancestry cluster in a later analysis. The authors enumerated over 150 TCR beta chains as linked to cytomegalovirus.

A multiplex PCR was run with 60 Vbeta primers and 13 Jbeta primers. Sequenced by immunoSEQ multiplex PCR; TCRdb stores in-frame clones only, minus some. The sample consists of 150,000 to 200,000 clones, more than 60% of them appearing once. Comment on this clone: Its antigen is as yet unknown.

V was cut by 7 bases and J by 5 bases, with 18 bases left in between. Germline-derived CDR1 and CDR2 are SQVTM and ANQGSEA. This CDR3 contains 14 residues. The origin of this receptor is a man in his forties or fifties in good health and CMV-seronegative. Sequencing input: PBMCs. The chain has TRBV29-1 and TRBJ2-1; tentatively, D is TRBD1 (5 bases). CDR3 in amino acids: CSAQGTVGDNEQFF. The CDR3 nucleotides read TGCAGCGCCCAGGGAACTGTAGGAGACAATGAGCAGTTCTTC.